The 26 T cell receptor beta chains below all came from one sample that was sequenced in a study of blood T cell repertoires in COVID-19. Sequencing was performed with immunoSEQ multiplex PCR; in TCRdb, only in-frame clones are kept and a portion is missing. The table shows around 150,000 clones, with roughly 93% occurring only once. The sequencing sample was made of peripheral blood. These receptors originate from a man aged 18-30 years with acute or convalescent COVID-19.

The rearrangement links TRBV12-2 to TRBJ1-2; the table's TRBD1 call for D was not verified on the DNA. TRBV12-2 represents a pseudogene. The CDR3 extends over 14 amino acids. CDR3 sequence reads: CASRPSDRVDGYTF. The CDR3 coding sequence is TGTGCAAGTCGCCCCTCGGACAGGGTAGATGGCTACACCTTC.

The J gene is TRBJ2-7, the V gene TRBV29-1; D not certain. V was cut by 4 bases and J by 1 base, with 5 bases left in between. CDR1 is SQVTM and CDR2 is ANQGSEA in the germline V gene. The length of the CDR3 is 11 residues. This CDR3 is CSVGASYEQYF. DNA of the CDR3: TGCAGCGTTGGGGCTTCCTACGAGCAGTACTTC.

The table lists this clone with a count of one. V and J are TRBV5-1 and TRBJ2-5; 7 nucleotides align to TRBD2. J lost 1 base, V lost 7 bases, and 13 bases had no gene match. Germline V gene sequence: CDR1 SGHRS, CDR2 YFSETQ. The CDR3 contains 16 residues. The CDR3 sequence: CASLLGPAGTQETQYF. CDR3 sequence (DNA): TGCGCCAGCCTCTTGGGGCCAGCGGGGACCCAAGAGACCCAGTACTTC.

This chain joins TRBV19 and TRBJ1-1, with TRBD1 matching over 9 bases. V trimming: 0 bases; J trimming: 5 bases; junction bases outside the gene matches: 4. The length of the CDR3 is 15 residues. Germline V gene lookup returns CDR1 LNHDA and CDR2 SQIVND (reference sequence). CDR3 in amino acids: CASSIEQGAKTEAFF. CDR3 coding DNA: TGTGCCAGTAGTATAGAACAGGGGGCCAAGACTGAAGCTTTCTTT.

CDR3: CASSRQGNQPQHF. The CDR3 bases are TGTGCCAGTAGCCGACAGGGGAATCAGCCCCAGCATTTT. The chain links TRBV19 to TRBJ1-5; TRBD1 matches at 8 bases. J was trimmed by 4 bases and V by 6 bases; bases with no gene match: 2. This CDR3 contains 13 residues. CDR1 is LNHDA, CDR2 SQIVND, per germline (reference sequence). The entire variable domain, with the rest obtained from reference TRBV19 and TRBJ1-5, is as follows: DGGITQSPKYLFRKEGQNVTLSCEQNLNHDAMYWYRQDPGQGLRLIYYSQIVNDFQKGDIAEGYSVSREKKESFPLTVTSAQKNPTAFYLCASSRQGNQPQHFGDGTRLSIL.

This CDR3 is CATAGGGTEAFF. CDR3 DNA sequence: TGTGCCACCGCGGGGGGGGGCACTGAAGCTTTCTTT. This chain uses TRBV10-3 with TRBJ1-1; D is perhaps TRBD1 (5 bases). Germline lookup yields CDR1 ENHRY and CDR2 SYGVKD. The V end lost 10 bases, the J end lost 4 bases, and 13 bases lay between the germline ends. CDR3 length: 12 amino acids.

The chain is built from TRBV25-1 and TRBJ1-1, with a weak D call TRBD1 (5 bases). CDR3 size: 13 residues. Trimming took off 10 bases at V and 3 bases at J, with 15 bases between the two ends. CDR1 MGHDK and CDR2 SYGVNS come from the germline V gene. CDR3 in amino acids: CATLGRGYTEAFF. In DNA, the CDR3 is TGTGCCACGCTCGGGCGGGGGTACACTGAAGCTTTCTTT. Full variable domain (remainder filled in from reference TRBV25-1 and TRBJ1-1): EADIYQTPRYLVIGTGKKITLECSQTMGHDKMYWYQQDPGMELHLIHYSYGVNSTEKGDLSSESTVSRIRTEHFPLTLESARPSHTSQYLCATLGRGYTEAFFGQGTRLTVV.

Worth noting for this clone: At one of its ends the junction is not consistent with the germline gene, which may arise from a read error. The rearrangement links TRBV7-9 to TRBJ2-7; the match to TRBD1 covers 8 bases. The CDR3 extends over 15 amino acids. Germline CDR1 reads SEHNR; CDR2 reads FQNEAQ (reference sequence). CDR3 in amino acids: CASSLGTGGFYEQYF. Written as DNA, the CDR3 is TGTGCCAGCAGTTTAGGTACAGGGGGGTTCTACGAGCAGTACTTC.

The gene calls are TRBV5-1 and TRBJ1-1, with D unresolved. Trimming cost V 2 bases and J 1 base, with 12 bases left between them. This CDR3 comprises 15 residues. Germline assignment: CDR1 SGHRS and CDR2 YFSETQ. The CDR3 reads CASSLASGKNTEAFF. CDR3 DNA: TGCGCCAGCAGCTTAGCCTCAGGAAAGAACACTGAAGCTTTCTTT.

As concerns this clone: A read error may produce the germline difference seen at one junction end. The chain carries TRBV18 and TRBJ1-1; 8 bases map to TRBD1. The CDR3 consists of 15 residues. Germline V lookup: CDR1 KGHSH, CDR2 LQKENI. The CDR3 sequence is CASSPLDRQGTEAFF. The CDR3 DNA sequence: TGTGCCAGCTCTCCACTTGATCGACAGGGGACTGAAGCTTTCTTT.

The chain joins TRBV6-5 to TRBJ1-1; a possible D gene is TRBD1 (6 bases). The CDR3 is 12 amino acids. Germline loops: CDR1 MNHEY, CDR2 SVGAGI. V shed 6 bases and J shed 3 bases, with 8 bases lying between them. This chain's CDR3 is CASSRTDTEAFF. CDR3 DNA sequence: TGTGCCAGCAGCCGGACAGACACTGAAGCTTTCTTT.

This rearrangement joins TRBV6-5 to TRBJ1-3; TRBD1 agrees at 7 bases. Trimming at V came to 2 bases and at J to 0 bases, leaving 4 bases not matched to a gene. The CDR3 totals 16 residues. CDR1 is MNHEY and CDR2 is SVGAGI in the germline V gene. The CDR3 DNA sequence: TGTGCCAGCAGTTACGGGGGACAGCTCTCTGGAAACACCATATATTTT. Its protein is CASSYGGQLSGNTIYF.

The V call is TRBV6-5, the J call TRBJ1-2; 10 nucleotides agree with TRBD1. Germline assignment: CDR1 MNHEY and CDR2 SVGAGI. The trim removed 2 bases at V and 4 bases at J, leaving 7 bases unmatched. The CDR3 is 16 amino acids. The CDR3 DNA sequence: TGTGCCAGCAGTTACATAAGGACAGGGGGATCCTATGGCTACACCTTC. Translated, it gives CASSYIRTGGSYGYTF.

This chain links TRBV5-1 with TRBJ1-1; a possible D gene is TRBD1 (6 bases). Germline CDR1 is SGHRS and CDR2 is YFSETQ. The CDR3 runs 17 residues. The ends were cut back, 0 bases at V and 3 bases at J, with 18 bases in the middle. The CDR3 region has the DNA TGCGCCAGCAGCTTGGTCCTCTCAGGGGAGATAGACACTGAAGCTTTCTTT. Translated: CASSLVLSGEIDTEAFF.

This rearrangement joins TRBV4-2 to TRBJ2-2, with D possibly being TRBD2 (6 bases). V gave up 1 base and J gave up 4 bases, with 19 bases separating them. The CDR3 contains 18 residues. CDR1 and CDR2 (germline): LGHNA, YNFKEQ. The DNA for the CDR3 is TGTGCCAGCAGCCAAGGGGAGGAGGGTCTTTCGGGCACCGGGGAGCTGTTTTTT. Translated, it gives CASSQGEEGLSGTGELFF.

The chain has TRBV6-5 and TRBJ1-5, with D possibly being TRBD1 (5 bases). Germline V gene data show CDR1 as MNHEY and CDR2 as SVGAGI. The CDR3 is made up of 12 amino acids. V dropped 10 bases and J dropped 5 bases, with 12 bases sitting between them. The CDR3 DNA sequence: TGTGCCAACCGCGGGGACGATCAGCCCCAGCATTTT. It specifies CANRGDDQPQHF.

Remarks on this clone: Other DNA sequences in the sample encode the same CDR3. V is TRBV5-1 and J is TRBJ1-1; D not resolved. CDR1 SGHRS and CDR2 YFSETQ come from the germline V gene. Trimming took off 0 bases at V and 1 base at J, with 7 bases between the two ends. This CDR3 comprises 14 residues. The CDR3 loop reads CASSLGGSNTEAFF. The CDR3 nucleotides are TGCGCCAGCAGCTTGGGAGGGTCGAACACTGAAGCTTTCTTT.

The chain recombines TRBV19 with TRBJ2-7; 7 bases are shared with TRBD1. V trimming: 6 bases; J trimming: 2 bases; junction bases outside the gene matches: 4. This CDR3 is built from 13 residues. Germline V gene sequence: CDR1 LNHDA, CDR2 SQIVND (reference sequence). In nucleotides, the CDR3 is TGTGCCAGTAGCCGGGACAGAACCTACGAGCAGTACTTC. Protein sequence: CASSRDRTYEQYF. The full variable domain, with the rest looked up from reference TRBV19 and TRBJ2-7, is DGGITQSPKYLFRKEGQNVTLSCEQNLNHDAMYWYRQDPGQGLRLIYYSQIVNDFQKGDIAEGYSVSREKKESFPLTVTSAQKNPTAFYLCASSRDRTYEQYFGPGTRLTVT.

The chain joins TRBV10-3 to TRBJ1-1; tentatively, D is TRBD1 (6 bases). The CDR3 length is 13 residues. From germline, CDR1 is ENHRY and CDR2 SYGVKD. Trimming cost V 6 bases and J 2 bases, with 10 bases left between them. The CDR3 region is CAISKTGNTEAFF. The CDR3 DNA follows: TGTGCCATCAGCAAGACAGGAAACACTGAAGCTTTCTTT.

The rearrangement joins TRBV14 to TRBJ2-1, with 9 bases aligning to TRBD2. The V gene end was trimmed by 1 base and the J gene end by 2 bases; junction bases not matched to a gene: 6. CDR1 is SGHDN, CDR2 FVKESK, per germline. CDR3 length: 17 amino acids. The CDR3 region has the DNA TGTGCCAGCAGCCAAGTACTTTTAGCGGGGGCCTACAATGAGCAGTTCTTC. Translating gives CASSQVLLAGAYNEQFF.

The chain joins TRBV21-1 to TRBJ2-1; the table gives TRBD1 as D, unverified against the DNA. TRBV21-1 is marked as a pseudogene. CDR3 length: 13 amino acids. CDR3: CADIDTVYNEQFF. CDR3 DNA: TGTGCCGACATTGACACTGTTTACAATGAGCAGTTCTTC.

The chain carries TRBV5-1 and TRBJ2-3, with no clear D. The V and J ends lost 0 bases and 1 base respectively, with 6 bases between them. This CDR3 spans 14 amino acids. Germline lookup yields CDR1 SGHRS and CDR2 YFSETQ. DNA for the CDR3: TGCGCCAGCAGCTTGGTGCAGGGCACAGATACGCAGTATTTT. Its translation: CASSLVQGTDTQYF.

J is TRBJ1-1 and V is TRBV19; 7 nucleotides line up with TRBD1. The CDR3 runs 13 residues. Germline V gene data show CDR1 as LNHDA and CDR2 as SQIVND (reference sequence). V trimming: 6 bases; J trimming: 7 bases; junction bases outside the gene matches: 8. For the CDR3, the DNA is TGTGCCAGTAGCCGCGCTAGGGACAGTGAAGCTTTCTTT. Translating gives CASSRARDSEAFF.

This rearrangement joins TRBV14 to TRBJ2-3; D perhaps matches TRBD1 (5 bases). The germline gives CDR1 SGHDN, CDR2 FVKESK. This CDR3 is 18 amino acids long. V lost 0 bases and J 3 bases, leaving 19 bases between the germline ends. CDR3 DNA sequence: TGTGCCAGCAGCCAAGATAGAGTCAGGGTTCAATGGACAGATACGCAGTATTTT. It encodes CASSQDRVRVQWTDTQYF.

The chain joins TRBV5-1 to TRBJ1-1; no clear D. The V gene lost 0 bases and the J gene lost 0 bases, with 12 bases spanning the gap. Germline V gene sequence: CDR1 SGHRS, CDR2 YFSETQ. This CDR3 contains 16 residues. CDR3 amino acids: CASSLAGYTMNTEAFF. DNA of the CDR3: TGCGCCAGCAGCTTGGCCGGGTACACCATGAACACTGAAGCTTTCTTT.

The genes are TRBV2 and TRBJ2-7, with 7 nucleotides matching TRBD1. CDR1 is SNHLY and CDR2 is FYNNEI in the germline V gene. With V trimmed by 7 bases and J by 1 base, 7 bases remained unmatched. This CDR3 comprises 14 residues. CDR3 amino acids: CASIPDRVSYEQYF. In DNA, the CDR3 is TGTGCCAGCATACCAGACAGGGTATCCTACGAGCAGTACTTC.